The present T cell receptor (beta chain) was sequenced within a study of CD8 T cells in Susac syndrome. CD8+ and CD4+ T cells taken from blood had their TCR beta sequenced. With random hexamers, roughly 0.45 to 1 ug RNA was reverse transcribed. The immunoSEQ assay covered 54 Vbeta and 13 Jbeta segments for CDR3. TCRdb independently ran MiXCR on the immunoSEQ multiplex PCR reads; one entry per CDR3 protein. The repertoire holds roughly 180,000 distinct CDR3 sequences, approximately 93% seen once, with under 0.095% in the top ten. The CDR3 consists of 14 residues. With V trimmed by 7 bases and J by 10 bases, 9 bases remained unmatched.

Sequenced: CD4+ T cells from PBMCs. The chain joins TRBV12-3 or TRBV12-4 to TRBJ2-3; TRBD2 matches 12 bases. The TCR originated in a human donor with multiple sclerosis. DNA of the CDR3: TGTGCCAGCATCTCCCGGACTAGCGGGACAGCGCAGTATTTT. It specifies CASISRTSGTAQYF.